These 6 T cell receptor beta chains share one sample of origin, sequenced in a study of blood T cells in healthy people across ages. Alongside a J-beta primer mix, a sample-barcoded 5' primer served in a second PCR lasting about 6 to 12 cycles. In TCRdb, the 5' RACE reads were re-called with MiXCR into one record per CDR3 protein. The table records hundreds of thousands of distinct CDR3 sequences, 45% to 50% of them present only once. Sequencing was performed on blood. These receptor sequences come from a young man in good health.

The chain links TRBV25-1 to TRBJ2-1, with 12 bases fitting TRBD2. In germline, CDR1 is MGHDK, CDR2 SYGVNS. After removal of 8 bases from V and 7 bases from J, the junction contained 6 bases not matched to a gene. The CDR3 spans 14 residues. CDR3 region: CASPGLAGKNEQFF. The DNA of the CDR3 is TGTGCCAGCCCAGGACTAGCGGGGAAGAATGAGCAGTTCTTC.

Note on this clonotype: An end of the junction differs from the germline gene, which may be a read error. The J gene is TRBJ2-3, the V gene TRBV9, with 11 nucleotides matching TRBD2. The CDR3 runs 15 residues. The germline V gene encodes CDR1 SGDLS and CDR2 YYNGEE. The CDR3 nucleotides are TGTGCCAGCACCTATAGCGGGGGGGGAACAGATAGGCAGTATTTT. Amino acid sequence: CASTYSGGGTDRQYF.

This sequence joins TRBV5-1 and TRBJ1-1, with 9 bases matching TRBD1. The CDR3 consists of 14 residues. The trim removed 5 bases at V and 5 bases at J, leaving 7 bases unmatched. From germline, CDR1 is SGHRS and CDR2 YFSETQ. CDR3 sequence: CASRSQGAVTEAFF. CDR3 DNA sequence: TGCGCCAGCAGGTCACAGGGGGCTGTAACTGAAGCTTTCTTT.

There are a few counts of this clonotype. This chain's CDR3 is CAISDKGPYEQYF. The CDR3 nucleotides read TGTGCCATCAGTGACAAGGGGCCCTACGAGCAGTACTTC. V and J are TRBV10-3 and TRBJ2-7; TRBD1 is a possible D gene (5 bases). V gave up 3 bases and J gave up 2 bases, with 8 bases separating them. The length of the CDR3 is 13 residues. Germline CDR1 reads ENHRY; CDR2 reads SYGVKD.

The chain is built from TRBV7-9 and TRBJ1-6, with D uncertain. This CDR3 region has 11 residues. V was cut by 4 bases and J by 10 bases, with 5 bases left in between. CDR1 is SEHNR, CDR2 FQNEAQ, per germline (reference sequence). The CDR3: CASSSESPLHF. CDR3 in DNA: TGTGCCAGCAGCTCCGAGTCACCCCTCCACTTT.

This clonotype has only one observation. The rearrangement joins TRBV10-3 to TRBJ1-2, with D possibly TRBD1 on 5 matching bases. Germline CDR1 and CDR2: ENHRY and SYGVKD. V shed 6 bases and J shed 3 bases, with 17 bases lying between them. This CDR3 spans 15 amino acids. The CDR3, as DNA: TGTGCCATCAGAAGACAGTTATCGGATTACTATGGCTACACCTTC. It codes for CAIRRQLSDYYGYTF.